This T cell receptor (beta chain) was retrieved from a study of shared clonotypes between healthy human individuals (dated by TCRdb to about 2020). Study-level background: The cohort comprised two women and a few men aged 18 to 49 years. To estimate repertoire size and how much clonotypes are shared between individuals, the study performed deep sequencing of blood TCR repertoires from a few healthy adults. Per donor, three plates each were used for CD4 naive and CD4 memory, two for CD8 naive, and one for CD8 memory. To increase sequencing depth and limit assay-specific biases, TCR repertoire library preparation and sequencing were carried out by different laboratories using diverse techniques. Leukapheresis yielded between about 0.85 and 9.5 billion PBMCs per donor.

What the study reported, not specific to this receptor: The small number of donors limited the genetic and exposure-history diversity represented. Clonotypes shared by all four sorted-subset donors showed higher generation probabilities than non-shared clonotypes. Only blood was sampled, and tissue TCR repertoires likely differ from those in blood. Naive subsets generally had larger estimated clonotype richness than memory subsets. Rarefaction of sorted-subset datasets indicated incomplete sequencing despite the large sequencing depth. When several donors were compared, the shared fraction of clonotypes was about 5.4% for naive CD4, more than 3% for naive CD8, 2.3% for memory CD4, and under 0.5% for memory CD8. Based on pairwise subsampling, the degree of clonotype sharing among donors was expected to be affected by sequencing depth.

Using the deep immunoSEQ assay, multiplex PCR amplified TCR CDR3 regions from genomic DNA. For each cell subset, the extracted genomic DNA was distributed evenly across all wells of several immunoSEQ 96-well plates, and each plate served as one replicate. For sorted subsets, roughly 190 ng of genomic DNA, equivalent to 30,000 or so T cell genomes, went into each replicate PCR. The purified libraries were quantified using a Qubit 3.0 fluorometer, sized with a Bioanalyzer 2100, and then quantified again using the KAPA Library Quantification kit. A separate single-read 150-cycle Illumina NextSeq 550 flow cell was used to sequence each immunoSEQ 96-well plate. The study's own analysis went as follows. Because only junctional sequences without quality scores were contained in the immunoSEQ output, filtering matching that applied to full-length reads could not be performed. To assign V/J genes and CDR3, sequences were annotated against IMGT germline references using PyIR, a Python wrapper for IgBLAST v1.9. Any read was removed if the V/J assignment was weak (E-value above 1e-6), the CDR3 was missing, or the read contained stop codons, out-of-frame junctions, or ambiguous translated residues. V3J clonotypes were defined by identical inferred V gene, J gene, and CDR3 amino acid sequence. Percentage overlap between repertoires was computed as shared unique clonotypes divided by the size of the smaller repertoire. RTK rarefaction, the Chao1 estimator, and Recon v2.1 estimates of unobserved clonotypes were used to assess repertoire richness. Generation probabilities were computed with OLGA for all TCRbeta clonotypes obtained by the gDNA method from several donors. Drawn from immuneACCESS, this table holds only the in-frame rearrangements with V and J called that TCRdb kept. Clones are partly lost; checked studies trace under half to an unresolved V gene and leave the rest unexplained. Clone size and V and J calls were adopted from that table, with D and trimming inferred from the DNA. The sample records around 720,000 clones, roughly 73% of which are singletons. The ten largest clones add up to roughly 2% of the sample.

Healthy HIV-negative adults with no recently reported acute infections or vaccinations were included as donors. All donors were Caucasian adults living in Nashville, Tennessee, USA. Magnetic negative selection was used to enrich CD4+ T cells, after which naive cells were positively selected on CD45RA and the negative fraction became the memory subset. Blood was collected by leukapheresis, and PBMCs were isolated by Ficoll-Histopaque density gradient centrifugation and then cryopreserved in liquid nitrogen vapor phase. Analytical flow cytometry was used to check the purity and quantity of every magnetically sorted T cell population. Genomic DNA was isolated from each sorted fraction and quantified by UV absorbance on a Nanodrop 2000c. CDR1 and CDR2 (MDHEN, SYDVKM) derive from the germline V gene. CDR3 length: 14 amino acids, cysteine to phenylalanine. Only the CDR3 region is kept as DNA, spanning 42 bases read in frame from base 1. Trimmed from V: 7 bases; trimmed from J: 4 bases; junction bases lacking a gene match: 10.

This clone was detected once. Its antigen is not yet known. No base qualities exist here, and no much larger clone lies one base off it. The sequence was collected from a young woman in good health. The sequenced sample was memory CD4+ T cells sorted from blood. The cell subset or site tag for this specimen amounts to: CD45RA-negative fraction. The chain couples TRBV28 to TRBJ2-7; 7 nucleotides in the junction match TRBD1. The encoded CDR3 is CASITGARGYEQYF. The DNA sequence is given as TGTGCCAGCATAACAGGGGCCAGGGGATACGAGCAGTACTTC.